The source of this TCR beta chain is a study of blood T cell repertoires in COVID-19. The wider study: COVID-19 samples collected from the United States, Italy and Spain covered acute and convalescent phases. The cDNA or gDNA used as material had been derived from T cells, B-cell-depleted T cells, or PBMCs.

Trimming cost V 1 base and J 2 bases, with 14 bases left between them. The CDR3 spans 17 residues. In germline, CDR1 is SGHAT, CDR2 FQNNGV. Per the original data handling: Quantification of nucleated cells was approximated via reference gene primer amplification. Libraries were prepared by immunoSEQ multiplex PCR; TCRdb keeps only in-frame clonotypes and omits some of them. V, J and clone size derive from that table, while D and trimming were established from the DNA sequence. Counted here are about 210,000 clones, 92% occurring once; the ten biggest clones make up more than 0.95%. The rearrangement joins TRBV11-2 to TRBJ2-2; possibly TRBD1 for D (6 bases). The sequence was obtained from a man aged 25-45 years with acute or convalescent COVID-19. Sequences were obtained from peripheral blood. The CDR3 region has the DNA TGTGCCAGCAGCTTAGGGGGCCGACAGGTTAACACCGGGGAGCTGTTTTTT. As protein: CASSLGGRQVNTGELFF.